Shown below are 7 T cell receptor beta chains from a single sample sequenced in a study of control samples from healthy donors and cancer patients. Clones were read by immunoSEQ multiplex PCR, and TCRdb kept only the in-frame ones, dropping some. The sample consists of over 150,000 clones, nearly 96% of them appearing once. Sequencing was done on a sample of blood. The receptors shown here come from a woman aged 30 to 39 in good health.

The genes are TRBV5-4 and TRBJ2-1; TRBD1 or TRBD2 may be the D gene (6 bases each). With 1 base removed from V and 7 bases from J, the gap between germline ends came to 18 bases. Germline assignment: CDR1 SGHNT and CDR2 YYREEE (reference sequence). The CDR3 spans 16 residues. CDR3 sequence: CASSLWGAGDRNEQFF. The CDR3 region has the DNA TGTGCCAGCAGCTTGTGGGGGGCAGGGGATAGGAATGAGCAGTTCTTC.

V gene TRBV27 combines with J gene TRBJ1-2; the D gene is possibly TRBD1 (6 bases). Deletions cut 5 bases from V and 8 bases from J, with 15 bases between. The CDR3 runs 13 residues. Germline CDR1 is MNHEY and CDR2 is SMNVEV (reference sequence). The CDR3 region has the DNA TGTGCCAGCAGTCCGACAGGAGTTATCGGCTACACCTTC. This encodes CASSPTGVIGYTF.

This clone was found once. V usage is TRBV5-1 and J usage is TRBJ2-5; either TRBD1 or TRBD2 may supply D (5 bases each). Germline CDR1 SGHRS, CDR2 YFSETQ. The V gene lost 3 bases and the J gene lost 4 bases, with 13 bases spanning the gap. The CDR3 totals 14 residues. The CDR3 sequence: CASSSGARVETQYF. The CDR3 bases are TGCGCCAGCAGCTCCGGGGCTAGGGTAGAGACCCAGTACTTC. The whole variable domain, remainder taken from reference TRBV5-1 and TRBJ2-5, is KAGVTQTPRYLIKTRGQQVTLSCSPISGHRSVSWYQQTPGQGLQFLFEYFSETQRNKGNFPGRFSGRQFSNSRSEMNVSTLELGDSALYLCASSSGARVETQYFGPGTRLLVL.

The J gene is TRBJ1-2, the V gene TRBV24-1; 7 bases fit TRBD1. CDR3 length: 14 amino acids. Germline V gene sequence: CDR1 KGHDR, CDR2 SFDVKD. V dropped 4 bases and J dropped 10; count of bases not matched to a gene: 11. Here the CDR3 reads CATSDSWQGGDYTF. Written as DNA, the CDR3 is TGTGCCACCAGTGACTCGTGGCAAGGGGGCGACTACACCTTC.

The chain recombines TRBV24-1 with TRBJ2-7; TRBD2 is a possible D gene (5 bases). The CDR3 has 15 residues. CDR1 and CDR2 (germline): KGHDR, SFDVKD. V lost 4 bases and J 0 bases, leaving 12 bases between the germline ends. This chain's CDR3 is CATSDKGRGSYEQYF. The CDR3 DNA sequence: TGTGCCACCAGTGACAAGGGTCGGGGCTCCTACGAGCAGTACTTC.

The J gene is TRBJ1-3, the V gene TRBV28; a weak D match, TRBD1 (6 bases). The germline V gene encodes CDR1 MDHEN and CDR2 SYDVKM. The CDR3 loop spans 15 amino acids. The V end was cut by 5 bases, the J end by 2 bases, with 13 bases between. The CDR3 region has the DNA TGTGCCAGCAGTCGACATCCAGGGGCTGGAAACACCATATATTTT. Translating gives CASSRHPGAGNTIYF.

The DNA for the CDR3 is TGTGCCAGTAGTATAGGACGGATGCAAGAGACCCAGTACTTC. Translated: CASSIGRMQETQYF. The V gene is TRBV19, the J gene TRBJ2-5; D gene unclear. CDR3 size: 14 residues. CDR1 and CDR2 from the germline V gene are LNHDA and SQIVND (reference sequence). The V and J ends lost 1 base and 2 bases respectively, with 8 bases between them.